The rows below give T cell receptor beta chains drawn from one sample of a study of spatial heterogeneity in lung cancer. TCRdb reprocessed the 5' RACE reads with MiXCR, giving one entry per CDR3 protein. The sample holds some 34,000 distinct CDR3 sequences, approximately 7.2% seen once. Here the sequenced sample was PBMCs, taken at surgery. The receptors shown here come from a female donor with early-stage non-small cell lung cancer. CDR3s leave out the opening cysteine and the closing phenylalanine or tryptophan. A D gene is named only where the DNA matches it firmly.

D gene	V gene	J gene	CDR3 protein
NA	TRBV2	TRBJ2-5	ASSRDQYQETQY
NA	TRBV9	TRBJ1-5	ASSVGFGNQPQH
NA	TRBV2	TRBJ2-2	ASSERGAGTGELF
TRBD2	TRBV4-1	TRBJ2-4	ASSQDDSGGYIQY
NA	TRBV19	TRBJ2-7	ASRMKSQVY
NA	TRBV6-6	TRBJ2-2	ASDSTGITGELF
TRBD1	TRBV15	TRBJ2-7	ATSRARQGVYEQY
NA	TRBV6-5	TRBJ2-1	ASSYQQGLEQF
NA	TRBV5-8	TRBJ2-5	ASSFWGEGAYQETQY
NA	TRBV30	TRBJ1-2	AWSVLWGRGYT
NA	TRBV9	TRBJ1-6	ASSVGVGPDNSPLH
TRBD2	TRBV5-5	TRBJ2-1	ASSFSGRPYNEQF
NA	TRBV12-5	TRBJ2-7	ASGHPTEQY
NA	TRBV6-5	TRBJ1-3	ASSYSTRGNTIY
TRBD1	TRBV7-9	TRBJ1-4	ASSFMTGVEEKLF